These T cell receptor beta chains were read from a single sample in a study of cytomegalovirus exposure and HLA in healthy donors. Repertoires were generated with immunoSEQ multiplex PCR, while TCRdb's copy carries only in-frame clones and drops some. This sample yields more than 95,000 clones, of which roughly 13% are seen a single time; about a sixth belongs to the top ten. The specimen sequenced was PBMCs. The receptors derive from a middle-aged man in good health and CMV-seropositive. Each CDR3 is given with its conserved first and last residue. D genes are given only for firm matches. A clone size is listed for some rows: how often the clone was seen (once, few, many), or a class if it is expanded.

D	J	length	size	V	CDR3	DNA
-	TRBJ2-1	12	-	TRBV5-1	CASRILGDEQFF	TGCGCCAGCAGGATTTTAGGGGATGAGCAGTTCTTC
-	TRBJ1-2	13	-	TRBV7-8	CASSRTQGDGYTF	TGTGCCAGCAGCCGAACGCAGGGCGATGGCTACACCTTC
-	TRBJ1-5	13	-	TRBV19	CASSGQSNQPQHF	TGTGCCAGTAGTGGACAGAGCAATCAGCCCCAGCATTTT
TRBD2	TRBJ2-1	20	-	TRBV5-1	CASSPGLAGVPQTSYNEQFF	TGCGCCAGCAGCCCCGGACTAGCGGGAGTCCCACAGACCTCCTACAATGAGCAGTTCTTC
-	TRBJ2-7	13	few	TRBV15	CATSGSIGYEQYF	TGTGCCACCAGCGGTTCTATCGGGTACGAGCAGTACTTC
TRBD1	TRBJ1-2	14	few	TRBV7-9	CASTPMGQNYGYTF	TGTGCCAGCACCCCTATGGGACAGAACTATGGCTACACCTTC
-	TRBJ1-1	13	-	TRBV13	CASSLVPGTEAFF	TGTGCCAGCAGCTTAGTTCCCGGTACTGAAGCTTTCTTT
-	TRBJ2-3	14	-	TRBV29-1	CSVIPAGNVDTQYF	TGCAGCGTCATACCAGCGGGCAATGTAGATACGCAGTATTTT
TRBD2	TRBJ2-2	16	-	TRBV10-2	CDSSESGQGGTGEMFF	TGCGACAGCAGTGAGTCTGGGCAGGGAGGGACCGGGGAGATGTTTTTT
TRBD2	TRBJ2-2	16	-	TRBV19	CASSRKREGKAGELFF	TGTGCCAGTAGTCGAAAGCGGGAAGGGAAAGCCGGGGAGCTGTTTTTT
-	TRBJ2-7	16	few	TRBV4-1	CASSPSGIIPWSEQYF	TGCGCCAGCAGCCCTTCCGGGATTATCCCGTGGAGCGAGCAGTACTTC
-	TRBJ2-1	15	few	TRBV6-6	CASRDSGSSYNEQFF	TGTGCCAGCAGGGATAGCGGTAGCTCCTACAATGAGCAGTTCTTC
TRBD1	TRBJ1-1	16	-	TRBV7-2	CASSPPRTGGNTEAFF	TGTGCCAGCAGCCCCCCCCGGACAGGCGGCAACACTGAAGCTTTCTTT
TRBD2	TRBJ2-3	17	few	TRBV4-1	CASSQDPTSGSWDTQYF	TGCGCCAGCAGCCAAGATCCAACTAGCGGGAGTTGGGATACGCAGTATTTT
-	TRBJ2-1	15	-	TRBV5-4	CASSLSSGLYNEQFF	TGTGCCAGCAGCTTGAGTAGCGGACTATACAATGAGCAGTTCTTC
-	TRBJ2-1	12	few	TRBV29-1	CSVEAWSGVQFF	TGCAGCGTTGAAGCGTGGTCGGGAGTGCAGTTCTTC